The 27 T cell receptor beta chains reported below all come from one sample, sequenced in a study of blood T cell repertoires in COVID-19. The protocol was immunoSEQ multiplex PCR, while the TCRdb copy is restricted to in-frame clones and leaves out a portion. There are 170,000 or so clones in the sample; around 90% occur only once, and less than 3.5% lies in the top ten. Source material: peripheral blood. These TCRs come from a middle-aged man with active or convalescent COVID-19.

V and J are TRBV7-2 and TRBJ1-5; no reliable D call. This CDR3 is built from 14 residues. In germline, CDR1 is SGHTA, CDR2 FQGNSA. V lost 5 bases and J lost 2, with 10 bases in between. CDR3 in amino acids: CASSPGNRNQPQHF. The CDR3 DNA reads as TGTGCCAGCAGCCCGGGGAACCGCAATCAGCCCCAGCATTTT.

CDR3 sequence: CASSQRPMRGEDTQYF. The CDR3 region has the DNA TGCGCCAGCAGCCAACGCCCGATGCGGGGTGAGGATACGCAGTATTTT. This sequence joins TRBV4-3 and TRBJ2-3; D possibly corresponds to TRBD2 (6 bases). With 2 bases removed from V and 6 bases from J, the gap between germline ends came to 18 bases. Germline V gives CDR1 LGHNA, CDR2 YSLEER. The CDR3 has 16 amino acids.

CDR3 nucleotide sequence: TGCGCCAGCAATACAGGGGGCGGCACAGATACGCAGTATTTT. As protein: CASNTGGGTDTQYF. The chain links TRBV5-1 to TRBJ2-3; 9 bases are a match to TRBD1. J lost 1 base, V lost 6 bases, and 3 bases had no gene match. Germline assignment: CDR1 SGHRS and CDR2 YFSETQ. This CDR3 contains 14 residues.

This clone has a single count. The gene calls are TRBV27 and TRBJ2-2, with a weak D call TRBD1 (6 bases). The V gene's germline CDR1 is MNHEY and CDR2 SMNVEV (reference sequence). The V end was cut by 7 bases, the J end by 5 bases, with 14 bases between. The CDR3 has 14 amino acids. CDR3 amino acids: CASKGHLGTGELFF. The CDR3 DNA reads as TGTGCCAGCAAGGGACACCTGGGGACCGGGGAGCTGTTTTTT.

V and J are TRBV15 and TRBJ1-5; maybe TRBD1 (6 bases). V was pared by 8 bases and J by 7 bases, with 9 bases between. CDR3 length: 11 amino acids. CDR1 and CDR2 (germline): LNHNV, YYDKDF (reference sequence). For the CDR3, the DNA is TGTGCCACCCAGGGGACCCAGCCCCAGCATTTT. Amino acids: CATQGTQPQHF. The full variable domain, completed using reference TRBV15 and TRBJ1-5, is DAMVIQNPRYQVTQFGKPVTLSCSQTLNHNVMYWYQQKSSQAPKLLFHYYDKDFNNEADTPDNFQSRRPNTSFCFLDIRSPGLGDTAMYLCATQGTQPQHFGDGTRLSIL.

The J gene is TRBJ1-1, the V gene TRBV4-2; no reliable D call. The CDR3 is made up of 15 amino acids. Germline V gives CDR1 LGHNA, CDR2 YNFKEQ. Trimming removed 2 bases at V and 5 bases at J, with 15 bases between. CDR3 in DNA: TGTGCCAGCAGCCAAAGGGTTCGGGGTTTGACTGAAGCTTTCTTT. This codes for CASSQRVRGLTEAFF.

CDR3 in amino acids: CASSQEGSSGNLDTQYF. In DNA form, the CDR3 reads TGTGCCAGCAGCCAAGAGGGTAGTAGCGGAAACCTCGATACGCAGTATTTT. The chain combines TRBV4-2 with TRBJ2-3; D is possibly TRBD2 (6 bases). The germline V and J ends were trimmed by 0 bases and 6 bases, with 19 bases remaining between them. CDR3 length: 17 amino acids. Germline CDR1 reads LGHNA; CDR2 reads YNFKEQ.

The J gene is TRBJ1-6, the V gene TRBV16; a possible D gene is TRBD1 (5 bases). The germline CDR1 and CDR2 sequences are KGHSY and FQNENV. Trimming cost V 2 bases and J 7 bases, with 12 bases left between them. CDR3 length: 15 residues. CDR3 amino acids: CASSQKSGRNSPLHF. As DNA, the CDR3 is TGTGCCAGCAGCCAAAAGTCAGGGAGGAATTCACCCCTCCACTTT.

The rearrangement uses TRBV6-5 and TRBJ2-1; possible D gene TRBD2, 5 bases. This CDR3 spans 13 amino acids. V was clipped by 6 bases and J by 4 bases, with 10 bases between them. The germline CDR1 and CDR2 sequences are MNHEY and SVGAGI. In nucleotides, the CDR3 is TGTGCCAGCAGCCCGAGGGTATACAATGAGCAGTTCTTC. Translating it yields CASSPRVYNEQFF.

This clone showed up just once. V usage is TRBV7-9 and J usage is TRBJ1-5; 7 bases line up with TRBD1. The length of the CDR3 is 13 residues. Germline trimming cut 6 bases from V and 4 bases from J; bases unmatched to any gene: 3. Germline CDR1 SEHNR, CDR2 FQNEAQ (reference sequence). CDR3 sequence: CASRPQGNQPQHF. The CDR3 DNA follows: TGTGCCAGCAGACCACAGGGGAATCAGCCCCAGCATTTT.

This rearrangement joins TRBV13 to TRBJ2-7, with D maybe TRBD2 (7 bases). Germline loops: CDR1 PRHDT, CDR2 FYEKMQ (reference sequence). The V end was cut by 2 bases, the J end by 5 bases, with 13 bases between. The CDR3 totals 14 residues. The CDR3 nucleotides read TGTGCCAGCAGCTTAAGGGGGGGAAGGGACGAGCAGTACTTC. Translation: CASSLRGGRDEQYF.

The CDR3 DNA reads as TGCGCCAGCAGCTTGGAAGTTTGGACAGGGGGCAACGAGCAGTACTTC. Translation: CASSLEVWTGGNEQYF. The chain couples TRBV5-1 to TRBJ2-7; 11 bases line up with TRBD1. Germline V gene sequence: CDR1 SGHRS, CDR2 YFSETQ. This CDR3 region has 16 residues. Trimming at V came to 0 bases and at J to 5 bases, leaving 7 bases not matched to a gene.

The rearrangement joins TRBV19 to TRBJ1-5; no clear D. The germline V gene encodes CDR1 LNHDA and CDR2 SQIVND (reference sequence). V was trimmed by 7 bases and J by 4 bases, leaving 17 bases between them. The CDR3 extends over 15 amino acids. In DNA form, the CDR3 reads TGTGCCAGTACTCCCGGGTCCGGCGGAAATCAGCCCCAGCATTTT. It is translated as CASTPGSGGNQPQHF.

V gene TRBV6-2 or TRBV6-3 combines with J gene TRBJ2-7, with a weak D call TRBD1 (6 bases). This CDR3 is built from 13 residues. Germline V lookup: CDR1 MNHEY, CDR2 SVGEGT. The germline V and J ends were trimmed by 4 bases and 3 bases, with 10 bases remaining between them. The CDR3 DNA sequence: TGTGCCAGCAGTTGGACAGCGAACTACGAGCAGTACTTC. Translated: CASSWTANYEQYF.

This chain joins TRBV7-2 and TRBJ1-3, with a tentative D call TRBD1 (5 bases). Trimming shortened V by 1 base and J by 1 base, and 11 bases separated the two germline ends. The CDR3 spans 16 residues. Germline V lookup: CDR1 SGHTA, CDR2 FQGNSA. The CDR3 protein is CASSLGGLGSGNTIYF. The CDR3 bases are TGTGCCAGCAGCTTAGGGGGCTTGGGTTCTGGAAACACCATATATTTT.

V is TRBV5-1 and J is TRBJ2-5; 7 nucleotides agree with TRBD1. This CDR3 is 14 amino acids long. From germline, CDR1 is SGHRS and CDR2 YFSETQ. The V gene end was trimmed by 4 bases and the J gene end by 5 bases; junction bases not matched to a gene: 8. The CDR3 coding sequence is TGCGCCAGCAGCGGACGGACAGGAATCGAGACCCAGTACTTC. Protein sequence: CASSGRTGIETQYF. The complete variable domain, with remaining parts taken from reference TRBV5-1 and TRBJ2-5, reads KAGVTQTPRYLIKTRGQQVTLSCSPISGHRSVSWYQQTPGQGLQFLFEYFSETQRNKGNFPGRFSGRQFSNSRSEMNVSTLELGDSALYLCASSGRTGIETQYFGPGTRLLVL.

The chain is built from TRBV11-3 and TRBJ1-3, with 8 positions matching TRBD1. The CDR3 covers 14 residues. V lost 4 bases to trimming and J lost 7 bases; unmatched junction nucleotides: 6. Per the germline V gene, CDR1 is SGHNT and CDR2 is YENEEA. The CDR3 reads CASSYGQGSNTIYF. The CDR3 bases are TGTGCCAGCAGCTACGGACAGGGCAGCAACACCATATATTTT.

The chain uses TRBV24-1 and TRBJ2-2, with 7 positions matching TRBD1. Per germline, CDR1 KGHDR and CDR2 SFDVKD. The CDR3 sequence is 15 residues long. V gave up 4 bases and J gave up 1 base; unmatched junction bases: 2. CDR3 residues: CATSERQGNTGELFF. CDR3 nucleotide sequence: TGTGCCACCAGTGAAAGACAGGGGAACACCGGGGAGCTGTTTTTT.

The chain links TRBV14 to TRBJ2-1; 8 bases align to TRBD2. Germline CDR1 reads SGHDN; CDR2 reads FVKESK. The V gene end was trimmed by 2 bases and the J gene end by 8 bases; junction bases not matched to a gene: 8. This CDR3 is 15 amino acids long. The CDR3: CASSQPGGAMYEQFF. The CDR3, as DNA: TGTGCCAGCAGCCAACCGGGGGGGGCCATGTATGAGCAGTTCTTC.

The CDR3 protein is CASSLSKRRGYTF. The CDR3 DNA follows: TGTGCCAGCAGTTTATCGAAGCGGAGGGGCTACACCTTC. The chain joins TRBV27 to TRBJ1-2; D is unresolved. CDR1 and CDR2 from the germline V gene are MNHEY and SMNVEV (reference sequence). The CDR3 has 13 amino acids. Trimming took off 0 bases at V and 8 bases at J, with 10 bases between the two ends.

J is TRBJ1-1 and V is TRBV7-2, with unresolved D. This CDR3 comprises 16 residues. V lost 2 bases, J lost 6 bases, and 19 bases lay in between. Germline CDR1 and CDR2: SGHTA and FQGNSA. The CDR3 DNA reads as TGTGCCAGCAGCTTAAGTAGGCCGGGTTTGAGCGCTGAAGCTTTCTTT. This encodes CASSLSRPGLSAEAFF. Based on the CDR3 plus reference TRBV7-2 and TRBJ1-1, the full variable domain is GAGVSQSPSNKVTEKGKDVELRCDPISGHTALYWYRQSLGQGLEFLIYFQGNSAPDKSGLPSDRFSAERTGGSVSTLTIQRTQQEDSAVYLCASSLSRPGLSAEAFFGQGTRLTVV.

The chain has TRBV28 and TRBJ1-2; 7 bases agree with TRBD1. This CDR3 has 16 residues. Germline V gene data show CDR1 as MDHEN and CDR2 as SYDVKM. With 6 bases clipped from V and 3 bases from J, the junction kept 13 bases outside the gene matches. CDR3 nucleotides: TGTGCCAGCAGGGGGGGATCCAGGGGGATTGACTATGGCTACACCTTC. Amino acids: CASRGGSRGIDYGYTF.

V is TRBV18 and J is TRBJ1-6, with no clear D. The germline gives CDR1 KGHSH, CDR2 LQKENI. CDR3 length equals 15 residues. Trimming removed 0 bases at V and 7 bases at J, with 10 bases between. CDR3 region: CASSPPGAGNSPLHF. The CDR3 coding sequence is TGTGCCAGCTCACCACCGGGAGCGGGAAATTCACCCCTCCACTTT. Using reference TRBV18 and TRBJ1-6 for the parts outside the CDR3, the full variable domain is NAGVMQNPRHLVRRRGQEARLRCSPMKGHSHVYWYRQLPEEGLKFMVYLQKENIIDESGMPKERFSAEFPKEGPSILRIQQVVRGDSAAYFCASSPPGAGNSPLHFGNGTRLTVT.

The rearrangement joins TRBV20-1 to TRBJ1-1, with 8 nucleotides matching TRBD1. The CDR3 extends over 17 amino acids. Germline values: CDR1 DFQATT, CDR2 SNEGSKA (reference sequence). V shed 3 bases and J 0 bases; nucleotides not matched to a gene: 12. The CDR3 bases are TGCAGTGCTAGTGGGACAGGAGGAGATAACATGAACACTGAAGCTTTCTTT. This gives the protein CSASGTGGDNMNTEAFF.

This clone showed up just once. The chain links TRBV30 to TRBJ1-5, with D possibly TRBD1 on 6 matching bases. Germline V CDR1 and CDR2: GTSNPN, SVGIG (reference sequence). Trimming cost V 1 base and J 3 bases, with 22 bases left between them. The CDR3 extends over 18 amino acids. CDR3 residues: CAWSEDRPLAKYNQPQHF. For the CDR3, the DNA is TGTGCCTGGAGTGAAGACAGGCCCCTTGCAAAATACAATCAGCCCCAGCATTTT. The full variable domain, rest sourced from reference TRBV30 and TRBJ1-5, is SQTIHQWPATLVQPVGSPLSLECTVEGTSNPNLYWYRQAAGRGLQLLFYSVGIGQISSEVPQNLSASRPQDRQFILSSKKLLLSDSGFYLCAWSEDRPLAKYNQPQHFGDGTRLSIL.

The chain joins TRBV27 to TRBJ1-5; 7 nucleotides match TRBD1. The CDR3 extends over 15 amino acids. V lost 4 bases, J lost 2 bases, and 5 bases stayed unmatched. Germline V gene sequence: CDR1 MNHEY, CDR2 SMNVEV (reference sequence). The CDR3 is CASSSTGLGNQPQHF. CDR3 nucleotides: TGTGCCAGCAGTTCGACAGGGCTCGGCAATCAGCCCCAGCATTTT.

The genes are TRBV28 and TRBJ1-6; no firm D call. The CDR3 is 14 amino acids. Germline V gene sequence: CDR1 MDHEN, CDR2 SYDVKM. V lost 2 bases and J lost 10, with 12 bases in between. CDR3 bases: TGTGCCAGCAGTTTAGGGTGGCGGGAATCACCCCTCCACTTT. This gives the protein CASSLGWRESPLHF.